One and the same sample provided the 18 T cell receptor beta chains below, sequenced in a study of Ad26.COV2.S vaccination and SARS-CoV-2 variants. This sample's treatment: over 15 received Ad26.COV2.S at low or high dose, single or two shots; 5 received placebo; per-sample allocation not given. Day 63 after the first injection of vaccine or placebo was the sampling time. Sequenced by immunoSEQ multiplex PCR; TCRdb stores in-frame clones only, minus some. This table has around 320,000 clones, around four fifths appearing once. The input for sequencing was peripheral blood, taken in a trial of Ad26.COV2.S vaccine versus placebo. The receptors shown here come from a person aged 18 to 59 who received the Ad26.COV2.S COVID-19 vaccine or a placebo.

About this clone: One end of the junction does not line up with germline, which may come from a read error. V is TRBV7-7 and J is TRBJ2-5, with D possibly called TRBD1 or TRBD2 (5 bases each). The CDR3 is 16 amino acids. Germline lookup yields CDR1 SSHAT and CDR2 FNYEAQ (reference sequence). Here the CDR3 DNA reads TGTGCTAGCAGCCAGACGGGACGGGGCCGAGGAGAGACCCAGTACTTC. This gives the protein CASSQTGRGRGETQYF.

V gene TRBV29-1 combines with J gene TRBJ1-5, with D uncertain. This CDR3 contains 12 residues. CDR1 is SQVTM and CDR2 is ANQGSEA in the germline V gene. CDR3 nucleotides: TGCAGACCGAGGGTTAGCAATCAGCCCCAGCATTTT. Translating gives CRPRVSNQPQHF.

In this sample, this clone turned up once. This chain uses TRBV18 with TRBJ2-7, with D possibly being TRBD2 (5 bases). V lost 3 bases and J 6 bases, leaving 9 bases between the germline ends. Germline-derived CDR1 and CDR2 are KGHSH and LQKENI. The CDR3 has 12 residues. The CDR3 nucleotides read TGTGCCAGCTCACCTGAGGGTTTCGAGCAGTACTTC. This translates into CASSPEGFEQYF. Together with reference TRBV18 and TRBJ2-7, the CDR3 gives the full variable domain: NAGVMQNPRHLVRRRGQEARLRCSPMKGHSHVYWYRQLPEEGLKFMVYLQKENIIDESGMPKERFSAEFPKEGPSILRIQQVVRGDSAAYFCASSPEGFEQYFGPGTRLTVT.

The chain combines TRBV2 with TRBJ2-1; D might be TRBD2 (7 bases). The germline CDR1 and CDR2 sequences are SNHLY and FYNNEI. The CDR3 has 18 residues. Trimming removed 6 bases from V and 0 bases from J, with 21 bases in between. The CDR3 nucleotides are TGTGCCAGCAGGGCCCCCTGGGGGGGCCCGAGCTCCTACAATGAGCAGTTCTTC. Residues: CASRAPWGGPSSYNEQFF.

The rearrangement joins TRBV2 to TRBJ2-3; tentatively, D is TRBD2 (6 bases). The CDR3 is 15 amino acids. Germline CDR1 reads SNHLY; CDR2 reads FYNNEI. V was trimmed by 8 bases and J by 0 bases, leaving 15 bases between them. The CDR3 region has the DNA TGTGCCAGCGGAGAGCGGGCGACTAGCACAGATACGCAGTATTTT. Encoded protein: CASGERATSTDTQYF.

This chain's CDR3 is CASSPRRESNTGELFF. The CDR3 DNA reads TGTGCCAGCTCACCACGGAGGGAGTCGAACACCGGGGAGCTGTTTTTT. This chain links TRBV18 with TRBJ2-2; D is possibly TRBD2 (6 bases). Per germline, CDR1 KGHSH and CDR2 LQKENI. Trimming took off 1 base at V and 0 bases at J, with 9 bases between the two ends. This CDR3 region has 16 residues.

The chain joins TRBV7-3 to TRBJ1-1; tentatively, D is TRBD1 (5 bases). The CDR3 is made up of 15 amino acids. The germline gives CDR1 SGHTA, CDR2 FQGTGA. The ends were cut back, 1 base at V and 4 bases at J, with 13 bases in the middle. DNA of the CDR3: TGTGCCAGCAGCTTAAGCACAGGTCGAGGCACTGAAGCTTTCTTT. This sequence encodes CASSLSTGRGTEAFF.

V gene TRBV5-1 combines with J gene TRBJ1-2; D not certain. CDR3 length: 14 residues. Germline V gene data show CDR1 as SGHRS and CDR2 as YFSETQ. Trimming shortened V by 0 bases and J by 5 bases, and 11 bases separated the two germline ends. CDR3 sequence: CASSLETSEYGYTF. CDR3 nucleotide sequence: TGCGCCAGCAGCTTGGAGACATCTGAGTATGGCTACACCTTC. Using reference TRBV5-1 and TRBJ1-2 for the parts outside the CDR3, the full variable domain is KAGVTQTPRYLIKTRGQQVTLSCSPISGHRSVSWYQQTPGQGLQFLFEYFSETQRNKGNFPGRFSGRQFSNSRSEMNVSTLELGDSALYLCASSLETSEYGYTFGSGTRLTVV.

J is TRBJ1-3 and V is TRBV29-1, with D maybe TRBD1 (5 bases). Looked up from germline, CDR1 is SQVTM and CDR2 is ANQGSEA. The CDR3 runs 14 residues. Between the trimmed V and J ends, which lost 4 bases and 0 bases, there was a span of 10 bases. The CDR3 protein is CSVVRGDSGNTIYF. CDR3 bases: TGCAGCGTTGTTCGGGGGGACTCTGGAAACACCATATATTTT.

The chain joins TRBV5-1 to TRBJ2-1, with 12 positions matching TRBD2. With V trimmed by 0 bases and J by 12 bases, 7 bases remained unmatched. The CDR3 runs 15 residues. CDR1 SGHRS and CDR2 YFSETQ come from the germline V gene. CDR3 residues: CASSLGLAGERWQFF. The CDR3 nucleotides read TGCGCCAGCAGCTTGGGACTAGCGGGGGAAAGGTGGCAGTTCTTC. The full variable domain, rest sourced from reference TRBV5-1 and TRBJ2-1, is KAGVTQTPRYLIKTRGQQVTLSCSPISGHRSVSWYQQTPGQGLQFLFEYFSETQRNKGNFPGRFSGRQFSNSRSEMNVSTLELGDSALYLCASSLGLAGERWQFFGPGTRLTVL.

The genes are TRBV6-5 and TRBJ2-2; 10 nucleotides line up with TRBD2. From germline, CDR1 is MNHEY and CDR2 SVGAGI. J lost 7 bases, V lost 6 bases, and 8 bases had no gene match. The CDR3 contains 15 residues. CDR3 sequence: CASRPLAGVFGELFF. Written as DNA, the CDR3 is TGTGCCAGCAGGCCTCTAGCGGGGGTTTTCGGGGAGCTGTTTTTT.

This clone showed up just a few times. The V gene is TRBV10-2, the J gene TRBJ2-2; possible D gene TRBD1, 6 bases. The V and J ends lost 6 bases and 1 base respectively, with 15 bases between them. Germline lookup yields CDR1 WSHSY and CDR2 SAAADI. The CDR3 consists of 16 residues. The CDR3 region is CASSALGQRNTGELFF. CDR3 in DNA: TGCGCCAGCAGCGCACTAGGACAGAGGAACACCGGGGAGCTGTTTTTT.

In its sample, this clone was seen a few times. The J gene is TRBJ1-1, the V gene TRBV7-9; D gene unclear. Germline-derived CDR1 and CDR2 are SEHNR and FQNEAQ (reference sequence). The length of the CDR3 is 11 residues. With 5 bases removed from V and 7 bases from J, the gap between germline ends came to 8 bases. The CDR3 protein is CASSVEGEAFF. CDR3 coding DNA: TGTGCCAGCAGCGTCGAGGGTGAAGCTTTCTTT.

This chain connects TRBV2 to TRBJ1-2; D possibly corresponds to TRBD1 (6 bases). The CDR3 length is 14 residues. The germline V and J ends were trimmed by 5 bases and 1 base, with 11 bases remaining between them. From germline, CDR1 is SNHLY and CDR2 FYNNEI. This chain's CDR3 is CASSQGRSNYGYTF. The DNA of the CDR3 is TGTGCCAGCAGTCAGGGGAGAAGTAACTATGGCTACACCTTC.

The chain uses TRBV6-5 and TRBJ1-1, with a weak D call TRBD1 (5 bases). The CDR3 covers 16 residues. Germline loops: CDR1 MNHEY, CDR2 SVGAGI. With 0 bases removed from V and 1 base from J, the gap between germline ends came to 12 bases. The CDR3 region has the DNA TGTGCCAGCAGTTACTCGATCGGGGCAACGAACACTGAAGCTTTCTTT. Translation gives CASSYSIGATNTEAFF.

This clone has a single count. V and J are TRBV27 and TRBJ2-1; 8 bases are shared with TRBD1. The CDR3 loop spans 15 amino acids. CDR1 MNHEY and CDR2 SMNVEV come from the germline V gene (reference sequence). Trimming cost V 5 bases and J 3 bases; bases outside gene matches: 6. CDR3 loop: CASSLMGQVYNEQFF. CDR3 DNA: TGTGCCAGCAGTCTGATGGGACAGGTCTACAATGAGCAGTTCTTC.

The CDR3 DNA follows: TGTGCCAGCAGTGTGACAGGGAATGGCTACACCTTC. It is translated as CASSVTGNGYTF. This sequence joins TRBV28 and TRBJ1-2, with 7 bases matching TRBD1. Trimming cost V 5 bases and J 6 bases; bases outside gene matches: 3. The CDR3 spans 12 residues. Germline V lookup: CDR1 MDHEN, CDR2 SYDVKM.

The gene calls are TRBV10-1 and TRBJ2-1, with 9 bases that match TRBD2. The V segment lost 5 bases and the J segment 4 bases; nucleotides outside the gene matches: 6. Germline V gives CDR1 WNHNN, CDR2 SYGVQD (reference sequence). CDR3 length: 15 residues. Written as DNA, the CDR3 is TGCGCCAGCAGTTCGAGCGGGGGGAATTACAATGAGCAGTTCTTC. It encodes CASSSSGGNYNEQFF.